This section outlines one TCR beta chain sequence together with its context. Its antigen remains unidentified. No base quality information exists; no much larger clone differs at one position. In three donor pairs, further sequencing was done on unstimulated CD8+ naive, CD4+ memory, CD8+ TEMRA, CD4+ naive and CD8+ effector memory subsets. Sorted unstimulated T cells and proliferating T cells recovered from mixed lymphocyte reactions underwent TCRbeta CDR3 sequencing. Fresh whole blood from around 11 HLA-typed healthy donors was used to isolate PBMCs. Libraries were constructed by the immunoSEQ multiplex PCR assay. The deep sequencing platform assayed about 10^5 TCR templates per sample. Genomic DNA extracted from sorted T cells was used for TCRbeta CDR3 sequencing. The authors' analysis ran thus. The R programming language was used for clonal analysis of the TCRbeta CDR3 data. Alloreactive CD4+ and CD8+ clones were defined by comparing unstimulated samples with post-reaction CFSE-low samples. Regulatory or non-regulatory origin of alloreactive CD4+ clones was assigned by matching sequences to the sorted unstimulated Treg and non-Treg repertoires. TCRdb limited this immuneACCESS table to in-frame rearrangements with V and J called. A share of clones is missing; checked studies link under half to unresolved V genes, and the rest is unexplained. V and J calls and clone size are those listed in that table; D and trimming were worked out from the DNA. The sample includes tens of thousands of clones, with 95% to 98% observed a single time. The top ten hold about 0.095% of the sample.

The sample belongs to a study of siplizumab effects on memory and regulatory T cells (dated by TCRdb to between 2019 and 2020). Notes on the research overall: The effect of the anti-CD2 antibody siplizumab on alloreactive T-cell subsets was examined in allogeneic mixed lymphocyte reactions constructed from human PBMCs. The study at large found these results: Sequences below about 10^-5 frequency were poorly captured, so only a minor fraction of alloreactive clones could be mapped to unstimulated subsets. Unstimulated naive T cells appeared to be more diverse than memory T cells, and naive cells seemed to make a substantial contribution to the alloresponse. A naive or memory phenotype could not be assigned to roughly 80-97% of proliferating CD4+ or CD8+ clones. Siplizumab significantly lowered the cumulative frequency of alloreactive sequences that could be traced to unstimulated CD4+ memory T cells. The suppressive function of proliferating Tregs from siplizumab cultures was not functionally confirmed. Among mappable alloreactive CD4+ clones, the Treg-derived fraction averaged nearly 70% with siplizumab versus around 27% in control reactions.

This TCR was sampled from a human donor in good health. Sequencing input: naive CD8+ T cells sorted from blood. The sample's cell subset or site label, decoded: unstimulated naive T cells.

CDR3 region: CASSFGEPYF. In nucleotides, the sequence is TGTGCCAGCAGCTTCGGGGAACCGTACTTC. The V gene is TRBV2 and the J gene is TRBJ2-7; a tentative D match to TRBD2 spans 5 bases. A distance of 12 bases separates the germline ends of V and J, which lose 6 bases and 12 bases respectively. Taken from the germline V gene, the CDR1 and CDR2 loops are SNHLY and FYNNEI. The CDR3 has 10 amino acids, counting the end cysteine and phenylalanine. The CDR3 DNA has 30 bases and is translated from base 1.